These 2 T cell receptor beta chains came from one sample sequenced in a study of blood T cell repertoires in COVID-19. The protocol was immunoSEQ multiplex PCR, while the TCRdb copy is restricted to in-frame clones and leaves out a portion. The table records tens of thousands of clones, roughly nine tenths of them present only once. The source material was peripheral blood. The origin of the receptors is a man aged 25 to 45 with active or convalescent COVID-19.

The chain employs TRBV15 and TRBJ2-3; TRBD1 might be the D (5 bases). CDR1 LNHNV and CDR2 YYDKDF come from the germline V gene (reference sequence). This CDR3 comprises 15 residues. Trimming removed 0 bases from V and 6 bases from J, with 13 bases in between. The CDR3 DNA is TGTGCCACCAGCAGAGATAAGGGGTTGGGCGATACGCAGTATTTT. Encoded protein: CATSRDKGLGDTQYF.

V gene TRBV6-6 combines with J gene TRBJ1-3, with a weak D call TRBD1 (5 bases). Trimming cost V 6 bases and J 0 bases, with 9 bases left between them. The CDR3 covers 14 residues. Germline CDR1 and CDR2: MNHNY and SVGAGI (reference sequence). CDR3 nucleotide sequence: TGTGCCAGCAGACAGGATAGCTCTGGAAACACCATATATTTT. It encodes CASRQDSSGNTIYF.